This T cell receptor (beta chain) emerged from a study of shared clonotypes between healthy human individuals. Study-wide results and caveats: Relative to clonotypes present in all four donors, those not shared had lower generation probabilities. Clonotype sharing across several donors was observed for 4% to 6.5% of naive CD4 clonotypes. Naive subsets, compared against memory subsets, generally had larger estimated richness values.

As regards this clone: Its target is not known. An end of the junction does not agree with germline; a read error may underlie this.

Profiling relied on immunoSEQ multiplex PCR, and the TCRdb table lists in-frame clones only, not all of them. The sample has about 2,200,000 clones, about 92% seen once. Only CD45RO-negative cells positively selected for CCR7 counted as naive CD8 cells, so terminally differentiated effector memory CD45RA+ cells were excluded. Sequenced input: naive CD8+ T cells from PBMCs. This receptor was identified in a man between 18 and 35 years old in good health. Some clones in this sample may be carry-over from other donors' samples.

The CDR3 loop is CASSSKWGEQCF. The DNA for the CDR3 is TGTGCCAGCAGTTCTAAATGGGGCGAGCAGTGCTTC. The rearrangement uses TRBV5-6 and TRBJ2-7; possibly TRBD1 for D (5 bases). Germline CDR1 is SGHDT and CDR2 is YYEEEE. CDR3 length: 12 amino acids.